Here is one T cell receptor (beta chain) with its context. Its specific antigen is unknown. No base quality information exists; no much larger clone differs at one position. Based on the germline V gene, the CDR1 and CDR2 sequences are MNHEY and SVGAGI. From its cysteine to its phenylalanine, the CDR3 spans 12 amino acids. Only the CDR3 region is kept as DNA, spanning 36 bases read in frame from base 1. Cut back by 6 bases and 4 bases, the V and J ends lie 9 bases apart. TCRbeta CDR3 regions were amplified from genomic DNA using the immunoSEQ Assay, a bias-controlled multiplex PCR. Concerning the study's data processing: Within the assay, amplification of reference gene primers was used to estimate how many nucleated cells each sample contained. To quantify the absolute abundance of each unique TCRbeta CDR3 rearrangement, sequence reads were collapsed and filtered. For each sample, productive Simpson clonality was calculated by taking the square root of Simpson's diversity index across productive rearrangements. This is the immuneACCESS table as TCRdb keeps it, with only in-frame sequences that have V and J called. A part of the clones is gone; compared with another copy, unresolved V genes explain less than half, and the rest is unexplained. V and J calls and clone size follow that table, whereas D and trimming were derived from the DNA. The sample table lists around 260,000 clones, about 80% of them with a count of one. Around a tenth of the sample is in the top ten clones.

Samples from volunteer blood donors who had recovered from COVID-19 were contributed by a second Seattle source. The collaborating institutions used their own protocols to collect whole blood in K2EDTA tubes. Collaborator samples were shipped for TCRbeta analysis as frozen whole blood, isolated PBMCs, or DNA extracted from either sample type. This sample is part of a study of blood T cell repertoires in COVID-19 (TCRdb year 2020). Some background on the complete study: Collaborator samples came from the United States, Italy and Spain and covered acute and convalescent phases of COVID-19. The dataset comprised deeply sampled blood TCRbeta repertoires from subjects exposed to, actively infected with, or recovered from COVID-19. The prospective study material was composed of cDNA or gDNA derived from T cells, B-cell-depleted T cells, or PBMCs. The repertoires were released in a freely available public database meant as a resource for research on the immune response to SARS-CoV-2. The samples were drawn from the first 160 participants of the ongoing ImmuneRACE study and from 1,200 or so subjects provided by 6 global collaborators. Where available, HLA class I and class II types were obtained from metadata supplied by the sample provider rather than from assay-based typing. Sample metadata almost always included a de-identified subject ID, COVID-19 status, age in years and sex. General findings and caveats noted by the study authors: How much clinical and demographic metadata was included differed by source and by participant, and the metadata was provided uncurated.

This TCR came from a woman aged 45 to 65 who had recovered from COVID-19. The sequence joins TRBV6-5 to TRBJ1-2; the D gene cannot be named for sure. Sequencing used peripheral blood. The nucleotides read TGTGCCAGCAGAGCGCTATCCTATGGCTACACCTTC. Translation gives CASRALSYGYTF.